The 32 T cell receptor beta chains reported below all come from one sample, sequenced in a study of post-analysis software for immune sequencing data. The TCR beta cDNA libraries carried unique molecular identifiers. TCRdb used MiXCR to reprocess the PCR reads, holding one entry per CDR3 protein. The sample lists about 150,000 distinct CDR3 sequences, around 28% occurring once. Study-wide points: In patients, TRBV5-6, TRBV5-1 and TRBV20-1 belonged to 4 or 5 TRBV segments found more frequently than in controls.

Their specific antigens are unknown. Material: blood. These receptors originate from a girl between 5 and 17 years old with multiple sclerosis.

This clonotype was observed at least ten times. The chain combines TRBV5-1 with TRBJ2-5; D is undetermined. Germline CDR1 reads SGHRS; CDR2 reads YFSETQ. There are 12 residues in the CDR3. Trimming pared 4 bases from V and 5 bases from J, leaving 9 bases between. The CDR3 reads CASSHNGETQYF. For the CDR3, the DNA is TGCGCCAGCAGCCATAACGGGGAGACCCAGTACTTC.

This clonotype has more than one count but fewer than ten. J is TRBJ1-1 and V is TRBV6-5, with D uncertain. Germline V CDR1 and CDR2: MNHEY, SVGAGI. Deletions cut 6 bases from V and 7 bases from J, with 15 bases between. CDR3 length: 13 residues. The CDR3 spells CASSNGAGREAFF. The CDR3 DNA follows: TGTGCCAGCAGCAACGGCGCCGGGCGTGAAGCTTTCTTT.

The chain employs TRBV9 and TRBJ2-2; TRBD2 aligns across 8 bases. Trimming removed 0 bases from V and 6 bases from J; junction bases left unmatched: 16. CDR3 length: 19 residues. Germline CDR1 is SGDLS and CDR2 is YYNGEE. DNA for the CDR3: TGTGCCAGCAGCGTAGGGGTTGCCGTGCGGGAGGTTAAGTCCGGGGAGCTGTTTTTT. This translates into CASSVGVAVREVKSGELFF.

This clonotype was found many times. V is TRBV11-1 and J is TRBJ2-1; 7 bases line up with TRBD1. Losses at the gene ends were 5 bases for V and 6 bases for J; bases not matched to a gene: 7. The germline V gene has CDR1 SGHAT and CDR2 FQDESV (reference sequence). CDR3 size: 14 residues. The CDR3 protein is CASSTYRGSNEQFF. CDR3 bases: TGTGCCAGCAGCACTTACAGGGGTAGCAATGAGCAGTTCTTC. Looking up the rest from reference TRBV11-1 and TRBJ2-1 gives the full variable domain: EAEVAQSPRYKITEKSQAVAFWCDPISGHATLYWYRQILGQGPELLVQFQDESVVDDSQLPKDRFSAERLKGVDSTLKIQPAELGDSAMYLCASSTYRGSNEQFFGPGTRLTVL.

Of note for this clonotype: A much bigger clone sits one base away, suggesting this may be a read error. V and J are TRBV10-3 and TRBJ2-7; no definite D call. V dropped 0 bases and J dropped 7 bases, with 7 bases sitting between them. This CDR3 has 12 amino acids. Germline CDR1 is ENHRY and CDR2 is SYGVKD. CDR3 in DNA: TGTGCCATCAGTGAGTCGGTCAATGAGCAGTACTTC. Its translation is CAISESVNEQYF.

The J gene is TRBJ1-2, the V gene TRBV20-1, with unresolved D. With 0 bases removed from V and 4 bases from J, the gap between germline ends came to 3 bases. The CDR3 spans 11 residues. Germline V gene lookup returns CDR1 DFQATT and CDR2 SNEGSKA (reference sequence). CDR3 nucleotides: TGCAGTGCTAGAGACATCTATGGCTACACCTTC. Residues: CSARDIYGYTF.

There are many counts of this clonotype. The gene calls are TRBV4-2 and TRBJ2-7, with 7 bases aligning to TRBD2. CDR3 length: 14 residues. The germline CDR1 and CDR2 sequences are LGHNA and YNFKEQ. V was pared by 4 bases and J by 5 bases, with 8 bases of the junction left unmatched. DNA for the CDR3: TGTGCCAGCAGCCCATGGGGGGGTCGGGACGAGCAGTACTTC. It encodes CASSPWGGRDEQYF.

The gene calls are TRBV2 and TRBJ2-5; unclear D gene. Germline V gives CDR1 SNHLY, CDR2 FYNNEI. V was cut by 7 bases and J by 1 base, with 13 bases left in between. The CDR3 loop spans 14 amino acids. The CDR3 nucleotides read TGTGCCAGCATTTCGACGAGCGCCCAAGAGACCCAGTACTTC. It specifies CASISTSAQETQYF.

This clonotype was found many times. CDR3 bases: TGTGCCAGCAGCGCCCCTCTAGCGGGAGGGTACGAGCAGTACTTC. This codes for CASSAPLAGGYEQYF. The rearrangement links TRBV9 to TRBJ2-7, with 12 bases matching TRBD2. CDR3 length: 15 residues. The trim removed 3 bases at V and 4 bases at J, leaving 5 bases unmatched. In germline, CDR1 is SGDLS, CDR2 YYNGEE.

Concerning this clonotype: This may be a read error: a much more frequent sequence differs by one nucleotide. CDR3 nucleotides: TGTGCCATCAATGAGTCTACAGGGGCCAAGGATGGCTACACCTTC. Translated, it gives CAINESTGAKDGYTF. The gene calls are TRBV10-3 and TRBJ1-2; 7 bases fit TRBD1. This CDR3 comprises 15 residues. CDR1 is ENHRY, CDR2 SYGVKD, per germline.

J is TRBJ2-3 and V is TRBV20-1; the D gene is possibly TRBD2 (6 bases). V lost 5 bases and J 1 base, leaving 16 bases between the germline ends. The CDR3 sequence is 15 residues long. The germline CDR1 and CDR2 sequences are DFQATT and SNEGSKA (reference sequence). The DNA for the CDR3 is TGCAGTGCTGGTGTAGGTGCTAGCGGCACAGATACGCAGTATTTT. This codes for CSAGVGASGTDTQYF.

V and J are TRBV19 and TRBJ2-1; D may be TRBD1 (5 bases). The CDR3 consists of 19 residues. Germline CDR1 LNHDA, CDR2 SQIVND (reference sequence). V was clipped by 2 bases and J by 3 bases, with 23 bases between them. The CDR3 spells CASSIPQQEDSFLYNEQFF. The CDR3, as DNA: TGTGCCAGTAGTATACCTCAACAGGAAGACAGTTTCCTCTACAATGAGCAGTTCTTC.

Many counts were recorded for this clonotype. The genes are TRBV6-5 and TRBJ2-1; D gene uncertain. Trimming took off 0 bases at V and 0 bases at J, with 9 bases between the two ends. This CDR3 spans 16 amino acids. CDR1 MNHEY and CDR2 SVGAGI come from the germline V gene. This CDR3 is CASSYSGPSSYNEQFF. The CDR3 bases are TGTGCCAGCAGTTACTCCGGGCCCAGCTCCTACAATGAGCAGTTCTTC.

There are a few counts of this clonotype. The V gene is TRBV28, the J gene TRBJ2-7; the D gene is possibly TRBD1 (6 bases). Germline lookup yields CDR1 MDHEN and CDR2 SYDVKM. CDR3 size: 15 residues. Trimming left V 10 bases short and J 1 base short, with 20 bases between. CDR3 DNA sequence: TGTGCCATTAGCTTAGGGGGAACATGGTCCTACGAGCAGTACTTC. Residues: CAISLGGTWSYEQYF.

This clonotype was detected ten times or more. This chain links TRBV12-3 or TRBV12-4 with TRBJ1-1, with D unclear. Trimming shortened V by 3 bases and J by 5 bases, and 13 bases separated the two germline ends. The CDR3 runs 14 residues. Here the CDR3 DNA reads TGTGCCAGCAGTTTTCGCGGAAGTGGGACTGAAGCTTTCTTT. It yields the protein CASSFRGSGTEAFF.

In this sample, this clonotype turned up once. This chain joins TRBV20-1 and TRBJ2-3; the D gene could be TRBD1 or TRBD2 (5 bases each). The CDR3 runs to 16 residues. The V gene lost 3 bases and the J gene lost 3 bases, with 19 bases spanning the gap. Germline V gene sequence: CDR1 DFQATT, CDR2 SNEGSKA (reference sequence). CDR3 in DNA: TGCAGTGCTAGCCCCCCCTTAAGCAGGGAGACAGATACGCAGTATTTT. Translating it yields CSASPPLSRETDTQYF.

This clonotype was counted many times. The chain joins TRBV4-2 to TRBJ2-7, with unresolved D. The CDR3 is made up of 14 amino acids. Germline CDR1 reads LGHNA; CDR2 reads YNFKEQ. The V end lost 2 bases, the J end lost 3 bases, and 11 bases lay between the germline ends. The CDR3 protein is CASSQKFSIYEQYF. The CDR3 nucleotides read TGTGCCAGCAGCCAAAAATTCTCCATCTACGAGCAGTACTTC.

A remark on this clonotype: This may be a read error: a much more frequent sequence differs by one nucleotide. The genes are TRBV4-1 and TRBJ2-5; 8 bases map to TRBD2. V dropped 1 base and J dropped 11; count of bases not matched to a gene: 6. Germline CDR1 is MGHRA and CDR2 is YSYEKL. CDR3 length: 13 residues. Here the CDR3 DNA reads TGCGCCAGCAGCCAAGCGGGGGGGATTGAGCAGTACTTC. Translating gives CASSQAGGIEQYF.

Concerning this clonotype: A much larger clone is a single base away; this may be a read error. The chain joins TRBV11-2 to TRBJ2-1; 8 bases match TRBD2. The germline gives CDR1 SGHAT, CDR2 FQNNGV. The CDR3 has 17 residues. CDR3 DNA: TGTGCCAACAGCCCCGGGGGGGCGGGTAGCTCCTACAATGAGCAGTTCTTC. This encodes CANSPGGAGSSYNEQFF.

A remark on this clonotype: A much more abundant neighbour one base away suggests this may be a read error. The chain joins TRBV9 to TRBJ2-6; D perhaps matches TRBD1 (6 bases). Germline values: CDR1 SGDLS, CDR2 YYNGEE. The CDR3 covers 15 residues. CDR3 residues: CASSQGSSGANVRTF. CDR3 nucleotides: TGTGCCAGCAGCCAGGGGTCCTCTGGGGCCAACGTCCGGACTTTC.

On this clonotype itself: A much more abundant neighbour one base away suggests this may be a read error. The chain recombines TRBV4-1 with TRBJ2-7; 7 nucleotides match TRBD2. CDR1 and CDR2 from the germline V gene are MGHRA and YSYEKL. CDR3 length: 15 residues. The V segment lost 3 bases and the J segment 3 bases; nucleotides outside the gene matches: 8. CDR3 region: CASSQGNREDYEQYF. DNA of the CDR3: TGCGCCAGCAGCCAGGGTAACCGGGAGGACTACGAGCAGTACTTC.

CDR3 DNA: TGTGCCAGCAGCCCCTGGACAGGTTCGGGGATATACGAGCAGTACTTC. It is translated as CASSPWTGSGIYEQYF. The chain carries TRBV12-3 or TRBV12-4 and TRBJ2-7, with 7 bases aligning to TRBD1. The CDR3 spans 16 residues. V dropped 6 bases and J dropped 4; count of bases not matched to a gene: 15.

This clonotype appeared many times. The genes are TRBV29-1 and TRBJ1-2, with 9 bases aligning to TRBD1. The CDR3 spans 13 residues. The germline V gene encodes CDR1 SQVTM and CDR2 ANQGSEA. V lost 7 bases, J lost 7 bases, and 10 bases stayed unmatched. The CDR3 sequence is CSATGTGNGGYTF. CDR3 nucleotides: TGCAGCGCCACCGGGACAGGGAATGGTGGCTACACCTTC.

In its sample, this clonotype was seen many times. This chain uses TRBV7-6 with TRBJ2-3, with TRBD2 identical over 9 bases. This CDR3 is built from 15 residues. CDR1 is SGHVS, CDR2 FNYEAQ, per germline. J lost 2 bases, V lost 3 bases, and 3 bases had no gene match. CDR3 in amino acids: CASSFRTSATDTQYF. Here the CDR3 DNA reads TGTGCCAGCAGCTTTCGGACTAGCGCCACAGATACGCAGTATTTT.

This clonotype showed up just a few times. This chain connects TRBV7-9 to TRBJ1-6, with 8 bases aligning to TRBD1. From germline, CDR1 is SEHNR and CDR2 FQNEAQ (reference sequence). V trimming: 4 bases; J trimming: 0 bases; junction bases outside the gene matches: 14. The CDR3 has 20 amino acids. The CDR3 is CASSSNGQGKGSSYNSPLHF. DNA of the CDR3: TGTGCCAGCAGCTCCAATGGACAGGGAAAGGGGAGCTCCTATAATTCACCCCTCCACTTT.

The chain employs TRBV28 and TRBJ2-6; a weak D match, TRBD2 (5 bases). Germline V gene sequence: CDR1 MDHEN, CDR2 SYDVKM. CDR3 length: 15 amino acids. Between the trimmed V and J ends, which lost 2 bases and 3 bases, there was a span of 8 bases. The CDR3 DNA is TGTGCCAGCAGTTTAAGCGGAGTTGGGGCCAACGTCCTGACTTTC. Protein sequence: CASSLSGVGANVLTF.

The count of this clonotype is one. The chain recombines TRBV10-3 with TRBJ1-1; no clear D. Trimming stripped 3 bases from V and 5 bases from J, with 22 bases between. Germline values: CDR1 ENHRY, CDR2 SYGVKD. The CDR3 consists of 17 residues. The CDR3 nucleotides read TGTGCCATCAGTGAAGGAAGGTTGTGGAGCGGAGGTACTGAAGCTTTCTTT. Amino acids: CAISEGRLWSGGTEAFF.

This clonotype was detected only a few times. Given a much more abundant clone one base away, this may be a read error. V gene TRBV5-1 combines with J gene TRBJ2-4; no clear D. The J call may be wrong; the DNA end is better matched by TRBJ2-7. The CDR3 covers 13 residues. CDR1 and CDR2 from the germline V gene are SGHRS and YFSETQ. The DNA for the CDR3 is TGCGCCAGCAGCTTGGAAGCAGCCTACGAGCAGTACTTC. This translates into CASSLEAAYEQYF.

The V call is TRBV11-1, the J call TRBJ2-7; D gene uncertain. Trimming took off 4 bases at V and 0 bases at J, with 7 bases between the two ends. In germline, CDR1 is SGHAT, CDR2 FQDESV (reference sequence). This CDR3 contains 13 residues. DNA of the CDR3: TGTGCCAGCAGCTCGACCCCCTCCTACGAGCAGTACTTC. This codes for CASSSTPSYEQYF.

CDR3 nucleotides: TGTGCCAGCAGTTTAGGTAGAAACGAAGATACGGAATATTTT. Amino acid sequence: CASSLGRNEDTEYF. The rearrangement links TRBV12-3 or TRBV12-4 to TRBJ2-3; D uncertain. The CDR3 length is 14 residues. The V and J ends lost 1 base and 15 bases respectively, with 20 bases between them.

This clonotype came up many times. The chain couples TRBV24-1 to TRBJ2-5, with TRBD1 identical over 7 bases. Losses at the gene ends were 7 bases for V and 11 bases for J; bases not matched to a gene: 9. This CDR3 is 12 amino acids long. CDR1 and CDR2 from the germline V gene are KGHDR and SFDVKD. In DNA, the CDR3 is TGTGCCACCAGCGCGACAGGGATTGAGCAGTACTTC. This codes for CATSATGIEQYF.

The rearrangement links TRBV29-1 to TRBJ2-5, with D perhaps matching TRBD1 or TRBD2 (5 bases each). The DNA end favors TRBJ2-7, so the J call may be wrong. CDR1 and CDR2 from the germline V gene are SQVTM and ANQGSEA. The CDR3 contains 17 residues. The DNA for the CDR3 is TGCAGCGTGTGGGACCCAAGCAACTCTTTAAGCTCCTACGAGCAGTACTTC. It is translated as CSVWDPSNSLSSYEQYF.